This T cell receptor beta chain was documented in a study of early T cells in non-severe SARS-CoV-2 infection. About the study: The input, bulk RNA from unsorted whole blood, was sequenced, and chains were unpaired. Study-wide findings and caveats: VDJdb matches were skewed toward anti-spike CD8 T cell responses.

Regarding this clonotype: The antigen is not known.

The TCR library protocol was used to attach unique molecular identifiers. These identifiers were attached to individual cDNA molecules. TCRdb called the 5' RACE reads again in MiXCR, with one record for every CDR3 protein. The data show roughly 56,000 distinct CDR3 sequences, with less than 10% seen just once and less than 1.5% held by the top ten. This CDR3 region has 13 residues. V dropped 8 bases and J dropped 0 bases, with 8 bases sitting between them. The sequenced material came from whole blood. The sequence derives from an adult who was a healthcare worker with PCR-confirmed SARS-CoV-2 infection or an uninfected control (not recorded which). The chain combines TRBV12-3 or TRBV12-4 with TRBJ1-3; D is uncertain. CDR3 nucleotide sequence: TGTGCCAGCGGAAGCAGCTCTGGAAACACCATATATTTT. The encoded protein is CASGSSSGNTIYF.